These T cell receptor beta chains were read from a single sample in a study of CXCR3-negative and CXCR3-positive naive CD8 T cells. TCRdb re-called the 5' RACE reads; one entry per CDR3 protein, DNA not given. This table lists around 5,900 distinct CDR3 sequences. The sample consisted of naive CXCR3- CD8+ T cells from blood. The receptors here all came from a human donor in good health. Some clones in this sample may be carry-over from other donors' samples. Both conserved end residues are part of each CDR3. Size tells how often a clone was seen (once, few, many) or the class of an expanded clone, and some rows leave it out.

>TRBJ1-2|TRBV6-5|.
CASKQGPSAFYGYTF
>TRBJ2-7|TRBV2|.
CASSERAAAYEQYF
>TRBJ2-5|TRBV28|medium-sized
CASRREQGAQETQYF
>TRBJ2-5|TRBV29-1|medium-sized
CSVEPGDATQYF
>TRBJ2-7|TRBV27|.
CASRPPGQRYEQYF
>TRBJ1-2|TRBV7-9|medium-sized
CASSSGQAYGYTF
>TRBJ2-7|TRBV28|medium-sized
CASSPQGGKTYEQYF
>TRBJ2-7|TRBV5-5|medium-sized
CASSDRQGRLYEQYF
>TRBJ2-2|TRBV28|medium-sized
CASSLTGQNTGELFF
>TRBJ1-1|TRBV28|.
CASSPGHLNTEAFF
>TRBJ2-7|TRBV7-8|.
CASRTGQINEQYF
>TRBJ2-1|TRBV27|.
CASRLAGIDEQFF
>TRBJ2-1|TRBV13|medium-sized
CASSRSEGPRNEQFF
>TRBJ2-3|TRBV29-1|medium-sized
CSATGGPDTDTQYF
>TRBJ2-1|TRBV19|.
CASSIVGGNYNEQFF
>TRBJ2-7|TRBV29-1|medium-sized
CSVDGTGSSYEQYF
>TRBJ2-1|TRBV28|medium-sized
CASSLGRTSSYNEQFF
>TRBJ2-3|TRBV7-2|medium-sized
CASSPRRGLEDTQYF
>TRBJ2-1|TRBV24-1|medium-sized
CATSDWDRHEQFF
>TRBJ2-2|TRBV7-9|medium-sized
CASSSSIVDRPNTGELFF
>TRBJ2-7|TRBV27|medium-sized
CASSFSRAYEQYF
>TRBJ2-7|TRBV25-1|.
CASKQGEFYEQYF
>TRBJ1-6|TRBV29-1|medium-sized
CSAGTGEGSPLHF
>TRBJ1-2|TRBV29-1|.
CSAERDYGGYTF
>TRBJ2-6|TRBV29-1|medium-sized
CSVAGNGANVLTF
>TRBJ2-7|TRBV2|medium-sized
CASRTSGSEQYF
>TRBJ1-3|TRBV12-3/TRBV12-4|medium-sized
CAGGDGGNTIYF
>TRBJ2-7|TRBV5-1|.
CASSLYAGGTHEQYF
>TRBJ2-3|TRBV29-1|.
CSVTTSGGQSTDTQYF
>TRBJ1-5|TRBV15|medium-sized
CATSKGRGNQPQHF
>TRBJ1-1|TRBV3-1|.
CASSQGRELDTEAFF
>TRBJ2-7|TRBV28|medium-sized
CASSRRPGQPYEQYF
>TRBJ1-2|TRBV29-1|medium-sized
CSVPLNYGYTF
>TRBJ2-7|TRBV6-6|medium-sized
CASSYSNNYEQYF
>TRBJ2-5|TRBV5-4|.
CASSYRETQYF
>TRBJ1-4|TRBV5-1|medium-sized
CASSSPVGRGTNEKLFF
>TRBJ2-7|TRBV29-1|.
CSVAGGPLYEQYF
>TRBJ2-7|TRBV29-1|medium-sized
CSVVLGGASSYEQYF
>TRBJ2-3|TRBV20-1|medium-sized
CSARVDTDTQYF
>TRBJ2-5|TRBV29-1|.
CSGGREETQYF
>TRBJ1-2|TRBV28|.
CASSFTGGTYGYTF
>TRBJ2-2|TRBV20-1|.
CSARDLKVPAGELFF
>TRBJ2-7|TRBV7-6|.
CASSLAGQATGEQYF
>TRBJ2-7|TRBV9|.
CASSPVGVSYEQYF
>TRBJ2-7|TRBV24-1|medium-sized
CATSDSGDLREQYF
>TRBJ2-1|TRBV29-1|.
CSVDTYNEQFF